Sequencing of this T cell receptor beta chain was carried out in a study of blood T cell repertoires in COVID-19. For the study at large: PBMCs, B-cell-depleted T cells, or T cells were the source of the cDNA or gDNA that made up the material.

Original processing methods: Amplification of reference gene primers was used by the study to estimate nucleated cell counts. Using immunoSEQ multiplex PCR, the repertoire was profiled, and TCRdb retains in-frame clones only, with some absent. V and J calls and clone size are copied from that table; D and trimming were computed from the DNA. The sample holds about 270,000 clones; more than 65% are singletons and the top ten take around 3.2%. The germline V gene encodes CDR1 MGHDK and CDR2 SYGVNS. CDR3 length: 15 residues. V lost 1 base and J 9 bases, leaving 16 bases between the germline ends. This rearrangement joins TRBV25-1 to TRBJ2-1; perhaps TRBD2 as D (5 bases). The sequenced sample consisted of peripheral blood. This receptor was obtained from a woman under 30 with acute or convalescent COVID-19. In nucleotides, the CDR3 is TGTGCCAGCAGTGAATTTGTGGGAGCTGATGGTGAGCAGTTCTTC. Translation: CASSEFVGADGEQFF.